This T cell receptor beta chain came from a study of T cells in Graves' hyperthyroidism and ophthalmopathy. Amplified regions were TCR beta CDR3 sequences from RNA transcripts. The primer set for the first-round RT-PCR of the TCR CDR3 was HTBI. TCRdb ran MiXCR on the multiplex PCR reads and lists one entry per CDR3 protein. The sample includes some 690,000 distinct CDR3 sequences, 17% of them seen just once. This clonotype was recorded a few times. This CDR3 spans 14 amino acids. Germline CDR1 reads SGHRS; CDR2 reads YFSETQ. Trimming shortened V by 5 bases and J by 0 bases, and 11 bases separated the two germline ends. Based on clinical symptoms, serum thyroxine and TRAb, thyroid ultrasound and orbital computed tomography, diagnoses were reached.

Sequences were obtained from blood. The chain carries TRBV5-1 and TRBJ1-1, with TRBD1 as a possible D gene (6 bases). The receptor was isolated from a man over 45 with Graves' hyperthyroidism. The DNA for the CDR3 is TGCGCCAGCAGGGTACAGGGCATGAACACTGAAGCTTTCTTT. Its protein product is CASRVQGMNTEAFF.